These 30 T cell receptor beta chains originate from one sample sequenced in a study of T cells in Graves' hyperthyroidism and ophthalmopathy (dated by TCRdb to the late 2010s). The method behind the library was multiplex PCR. Instrument on record: Illumina HiSeq 2000. The TCR beta CDR3 regions were amplified from the RNA transcripts. The first round of RT-PCR for the TCR CDR3 was performed with the HTBI primer set and the Qiagen OneStep RT-PCR kit. Using fastp trimming at Q25 and MiXCR clonotype assembly, TCRdb reanalyzed the public sequencing data and kept in-frame beta chains. CDR3 protein duplicates are merged, each entry listing the most common genes and DNA. The table for this sample lists some 700,000 distinct CDR3 sequences; roughly a sixth of them were counted only once. The ten largest clones take up roughly 16% of the sample. Material for sequencing was blood. All receptors derive from a man aged 45-65 years with Graves' hyperthyroidism.

This clonotype appeared many times. The rearrangement uses TRBV6-2 or TRBV6-3 and TRBJ1-5; 7 bases match TRBD1. The CDR3 loop spans 18 amino acids. V lost 4 bases to trimming and J lost 0 bases; unmatched junction nucleotides: 12. Germline assignment: CDR1 MNHEY and CDR2 SVGEGT. The CDR3 here is CASSSSGTDEPSNQPQHF. CDR3 nucleotide sequence: TGTGCCAGCAGTTCTTCCGGGACAGACGAACCTAGCAATCAGCCCCAGCATTTT.

A note on this clonotype: Since a much larger clone is just one base distant, this may be a read error. The CDR3 DNA sequence: TGTGCCAGCAGCTTGTACTCCGGGACTGGTTACGAGCAGTACTTC. Its translation is CASSLYSGTGYEQYF. The chain is built from TRBV11-2 and TRBJ2-7, with D perhaps TRBD2 (6 bases). This CDR3 spans 15 amino acids. Trimming left V 3 bases short and J 4 bases short, with 16 bases between. Germline V gene data show CDR1 as SGHAT and CDR2 as FQNNGV.

The genes are TRBV6-5 and TRBJ1-1; a weak D match, TRBD1 (6 bases). V lost 4 bases to trimming and J lost 6 bases, with 15 bases between them. Germline V CDR1 and CDR2: MNHEY, SVGAGI. The CDR3 spans 14 residues. This CDR3 is CASSSWGLGAEAFF. DNA of the CDR3: TGTGCCAGCAGTTCTTGGGGGCTGGGGGCTGAAGCTTTCTTT.

This clonotype was counted at least ten times. The chain employs TRBV15 and TRBJ2-3, with 9 bases lining up with TRBD1. The CDR3 consists of 15 residues. Germline V gene lookup returns CDR1 LNHNV and CDR2 YYDKDF (reference sequence). V was pared by 3 bases and J by 6 bases, with 7 bases of the junction left unmatched. The CDR3 DNA sequence: TGTGCCACCAGCAGGCCGGGACAGGGTTGGGATACGCAGTATTTT. Its translation is CATSRPGQGWDTQYF.

This clonotype was counted many times. The rearrangement joins TRBV28 to TRBJ2-5; D remains ambiguous. V was trimmed by 2 bases and J by 3 bases, leaving 7 bases between them. This CDR3 has 13 residues. In germline, CDR1 is MDHEN, CDR2 SYDVKM. CDR3 residues: CASSLASEETQYF. In DNA, the CDR3 is TGTGCCAGCAGTTTAGCCAGTGAAGAGACCCAGTACTTC.

The sample holds many counts of this clonotype. J is TRBJ2-3 and V is TRBV15, with D perhaps matching TRBD1 (6 bases). CDR3 length: 14 amino acids. Trimming left V 4 bases short and J 5 bases short, with 13 bases between. Germline CDR1 reads LNHNV; CDR2 reads YYDKDF (reference sequence). In DNA form, the CDR3 reads TGTGCCACCAGCATAGCTCTACAGGGAGATACGCAGTATTTT. Its protein product is CATSIALQGDTQYF. Together with reference TRBV15 and TRBJ2-3, the CDR3 gives the full variable domain: DAMVIQNPRYQVTQFGKPVTLSCSQTLNHNVMYWYQQKSSQAPKLLFHYYDKDFNNEADTPDNFQSRRPNTSFCFLDIRSPGLGDTAMYLCATSIALQGDTQYFGPGTRLTVL.

This clonotype was observed many times. At one end the junction does not follow the germline gene, possibly because of a read error. The chain employs TRBV19 and TRBJ2-2, with D hard to call. The germline gives CDR1 LNHDA, CDR2 SQIVND (reference sequence). CDR3 length: 13 residues. CDR3 sequence (DNA): TGTGCCAGTACTATAACAGAGGTCGGGGAGCTGTTTTTT. Its protein is CASTITEVGELFF. Full variable domain (outside the CDR3, taken from reference TRBV19 and TRBJ2-2): DGGITQSPKYLFRKEGQNVTLSCEQNLNHDAMYWYRQDPGQGLRLIYYSQIVNDFQKGDIAEGYSVSREKKESFPLTVTSAQKNPTAFYLCASTITEVGELFFGEGSRLTVL.

The chain joins TRBV6-1 to TRBJ1-1, with TRBD1 matching over 7 bases. With 5 bases clipped from V and 2 bases from J, the junction kept 5 bases outside the gene matches. The CDR3 covers 14 residues. CDR1 is MNHNS and CDR2 is SASEGT in the germline V gene. The CDR3 nucleotides read TGTGCCAGCAGTCTAGGGACAGATAACACTGAAGCTTTCTTT. Its translation is CASSLGTDNTEAFF.

At least ten counts were recorded for this clonotype. The chain is built from TRBV30 and TRBJ2-7; 10 bases are shared with TRBD1. CDR1 and CDR2 (germline): GTSNPN, SVGIG (reference sequence). Trimming at V came to 2 bases and at J to 4 bases, leaving 8 bases not matched to a gene. CDR3 length: 15 residues. In DNA form, the CDR3 reads TGTGCCTGGAGTAGAGGGACAGGGGCGTGGTACGAGCAGTACTTC. This codes for CAWSRGTGAWYEQYF.

Many counts were recorded for this clonotype. V is TRBV10-3 and J is TRBJ1-5; D gene unclear. This CDR3 spans 13 amino acids. Between the trimmed V and J ends, which lost 4 bases and 6 bases, there was a span of 10 bases. Looked up from germline, CDR1 is ENHRY and CDR2 is SYGVKD. The CDR3 DNA sequence: TGTGCCATCAGTGCCCTGGAGACTCAGCCCCAGCATTTT. Protein: CAISALETQPQHF.

Many counts were recorded for this clonotype. This chain joins TRBV18 and TRBJ2-3; possible D gene TRBD2, 6 bases. The V gene lost 5 bases and the J gene lost 10 bases, with 16 bases spanning the gap. The germline V gene encodes CDR1 KGHSH and CDR2 LQKENI. CDR3 length: 13 residues. The CDR3 region is CASSSTRLEAQYF. Here the CDR3 DNA reads TGTGCCAGCTCATCGACCAGACTAGAAGCGCAGTATTTT.

V gene TRBV27 combines with J gene TRBJ1-4; D unresolved. V shed 2 bases and J shed 8 bases, with 12 bases lying between them. Per germline, CDR1 MNHEY and CDR2 SMNVEV (reference sequence). The CDR3 contains 14 residues. DNA of the CDR3: TGTGCCAGCAGTTTAAGGGAGGGCGTGGAAAAACTGTTTTTT. Translated, it gives CASSLREGVEKLFF. The full variable domain, rest sourced from reference TRBV27 and TRBJ1-4, is EAQVTQNPRYLITVTGKKLTVTCSQNMNHEYMSWYRQDPGLGLRQIYYSMNVEVTDKGDVPEGYKVSRKEKRNFPLILESPSPNQTSLYFCASSLREGVEKLFFGSGTQLSVL.

Many counts were recorded for this clonotype. V and J are TRBV27 and TRBJ2-7, with TRBD2 identical over 11 bases. This CDR3 contains 16 residues. Losses at the gene ends were 0 bases for V and 1 base for J; bases not matched to a gene: 2. Germline loops: CDR1 MNHEY, CDR2 SMNVEV (reference sequence). The DNA for the CDR3 is TGTGCCAGCAGTTTATCGAGACTAGCGGGATCCTACGAGCAGTACTTC. Translation: CASSLSRLAGSYEQYF.

This clonotype was detected many times. In DNA, the CDR3 is TGTGCCAGCAGCAGGGGTTGGGGTATCAGGGGTGACATTCAGTACTTC. Its translation: CASSRGWGIRGDIQYF. This rearrangement joins TRBV27 to TRBJ2-4; maybe TRBD1 (6 bases). The CDR3 spans 16 residues. The germline CDR1 and CDR2 sequences are MNHEY and SMNVEV (reference sequence). Between the trimmed V and J ends, which lost 6 bases and 8 bases, there was a span of 23 bases.

This clonotype was detected ten times or more. This chain links TRBV10-3 with TRBJ1-1; a possible D gene is TRBD1 (6 bases). CDR3 size: 13 residues. CDR1 and CDR2 from the germline V gene are ENHRY and SYGVKD. The V end lost 0 bases, the J end lost 11 bases, and 13 bases lay between the germline ends. CDR3 in DNA: TGTGCCATCAGTGAGTCAAGGTCGCAGGGGGCTTTCTTT. Residues: CAISESRSQGAFF.

The chain couples TRBV3-1 to TRBJ2-1; TRBD2 might be the D (5 bases). This CDR3 has 14 residues. V gave up 0 bases and J gave up 7 bases, with 10 bases separating them. Germline-derived CDR1 and CDR2 are LGHDT and YNNKEL (reference sequence). Here the CDR3 DNA reads TGTGCCAGCAGCCAAGACCTAGCTACGAATGAGCAGTTCTTC. It codes for CASSQDLATNEQFF.

The rearrangement links TRBV27 to TRBJ2-7, with TRBD2 identical over 12 bases. The CDR3 is 14 residues long. J was trimmed by 6 bases and V by 2 bases; bases with no gene match: 2. CDR1 and CDR2 (germline): MNHEY, SMNVEV (reference sequence). CDR3 sequence reads: CASSLLLAGGEQYF. The CDR3, as DNA: TGTGCCAGCAGTTTACTACTAGCGGGGGGCGAGCAGTACTTC.

This clonotype was counted ten times or more. The rearrangement uses TRBV19 and TRBJ2-1, with 11 bases identical to TRBD2. The V segment lost 9 bases and the J segment 2 bases; nucleotides outside the gene matches: 6. Germline assignment: CDR1 LNHDA and CDR2 SQIVND (reference sequence). CDR3 length equals 15 residues. The chain's CDR3 is CASVTSGSPYNEQFF. For the CDR3, the DNA is TGTGCCAGCGTTACTAGCGGGAGTCCCTACAATGAGCAGTTCTTC.

This chain joins TRBV7-9 and TRBJ2-1; no clear D. CDR3 size: 15 residues. The V gene lost 2 bases and the J gene lost 0 bases, with 8 bases spanning the gap. Germline lookup yields CDR1 SEHNR and CDR2 FQNEAQ (reference sequence). CDR3 region: CASSLLLGSYNEQFF. The CDR3 bases are TGTGCCAGCAGCTTACTCCTAGGCTCCTACAATGAGCAGTTCTTC.

The rearrangement joins TRBV28 to TRBJ1-3, with TRBD1 matching 7 bases. Per germline, CDR1 MDHEN and CDR2 SYDVKM. The CDR3 covers 14 residues. J gave up 3 bases and V 6 bases, and 5 bases lay outside the gene matches. The CDR3 spells CASSDRVNGNTIYF. The CDR3 DNA reads TGTGCCAGCAGCGACAGGGTGAATGGAAACACCATATATTTT. The full variable domain, with the rest looked up from reference TRBV28 and TRBJ1-3, is DVKVTQSSRYLVKRTGEKVFLECVQDMDHENMFWYRQDPGLGLRLIYFSYDVKMKEKGDIPEGYSVSREKKERFSLILESASTNQTSMYLCASSDRVNGNTIYFGEGSWLTVV.

Ten or more counts support this clonotype. J is TRBJ2-7 and V is TRBV28; 15 bases agree with TRBD2. The CDR3 runs to 17 residues. Trimming cost V 6 bases and J 3 bases; bases outside gene matches: 9. Germline CDR1 is MDHEN and CDR2 is SYDVKM. The CDR3 nucleotides read TGTGCCAGCAGCGGGACTAGCGGGAGGCACAGGGGCTACGAGCAGTACTTC. It translates to CASSGTSGRHRGYEQYF.

The table lists this clonotype with many counts. V is TRBV7-8 and J is TRBJ1-1; 8 bases match TRBD1. Germline V gene data show CDR1 as SGHVS and CDR2 as FQNEAQ. Trimming at V came to 3 bases and at J to 0 bases, leaving 15 bases not matched to a gene. CDR3 length: 19 residues. The CDR3 nucleotides are TGTGCCAGCAGCTTTCCGGGACAGGAGACGCCCAAGGTGAACACTGAAGCTTTCTTT. It encodes CASSFPGQETPKVNTEAFF.

The chain links TRBV15 to TRBJ2-1; the match to TRBD2 covers 8 bases. The germline CDR1 and CDR2 sequences are LNHNV and YYDKDF (reference sequence). V lost 0 bases, J lost 0 bases, and 4 bases stayed unmatched. CDR3 length equals 17 residues. The DNA for the CDR3 is TGTGCCACCAGCAGAGATCCCCGGGAGGGCTCCTACAATGAGCAGTTCTTC. Protein: CATSRDPREGSYNEQFF.

V is TRBV7-2 and J is TRBJ1-5; 7 positions agree with TRBD1. The germline V gene has CDR1 SGHTA and CDR2 FQGNSA. After removal of 6 bases from V and 4 bases from J, the junction contained 6 bases not matched to a gene. The CDR3 sequence is 14 residues long. The CDR3 loop is CASSSDRANQPQHF. The CDR3 nucleotides read TGTGCCAGCAGTTCCGACAGGGCAAATCAGCCCCAGCATTTT.

This clonotype showed up many times. For the CDR3, the DNA is TGTGCCACCAGTGACCAGGGACTAGCGGGAGGACCGTACAATGAGCAGTTCTTC. Its protein product is CATSDQGLAGGPYNEQFF. The chain employs TRBV24-1 and TRBJ2-1, with 15 bases lining up with TRBD2. CDR1 is KGHDR, CDR2 SFDVKD, per germline. J was trimmed by 4 bases and V by 4 bases; bases with no gene match: 7. The CDR3 covers 18 residues.

This clonotype was counted at least ten times. CDR3 in amino acids: CASSPMRRRTGELFF. Here the CDR3 DNA reads TGTGCCAGCAGTCCCATGCGGAGGAGGACCGGGGAGCTGTTTTTT. The chain recombines TRBV12-3 or TRBV12-4 with TRBJ2-2; the D gene is possibly TRBD2 (5 bases). CDR3 size: 15 residues. V was clipped by 5 bases and J by 5 bases, with 15 bases between them.

The chain combines TRBV2 with TRBJ2-5, with TRBD2 as a possible D gene (6 bases). The CDR3 is 14 residues long. Germline V gene data show CDR1 as SNHLY and CDR2 as FYNNEI. V was trimmed by 2 bases and J by 2 bases, leaving 9 bases between them. This CDR3 reads CASSESSGQETQYF. DNA of the CDR3: TGTGCCAGCAGTGAAAGTAGCGGACAAGAGACCCAGTACTTC. The entire variable domain, with the rest obtained from reference TRBV2 and TRBJ2-5, is as follows: EPEVTQTPSHQVTQMGQEVILRCVPISNHLYFYWYRQILGQKVEFLVSFYNNEISEKSEIFDDQFSVERPDGSNFTLKIRSTKLEDSAMYFCASSESSGQETQYFGPGTRLLVL.

There are a few counts of this clonotype. The gene calls are TRBV7-9 and TRBJ2-1; tentatively, D is TRBD1 (6 bases). The CDR3 is made up of 17 amino acids. In germline, CDR1 is SEHNR, CDR2 FQNEAQ (reference sequence). Trimming took off 2 bases at V and 6 bases at J, with 20 bases between the two ends. The CDR3 sequence: CASSLSTGSRWSNEQFF. The CDR3 DNA is TGTGCCAGCAGCTTAAGTACAGGGAGTAGATGGAGCAATGAGCAGTTCTTC.

This clonotype was seen repeatedly, ten times or more. The chain is built from TRBV2 and TRBJ2-1; perhaps TRBD2 as D (6 bases). V lost 4 bases and J lost 0, with 10 bases in between. CDR1 and CDR2 from the germline V gene are SNHLY and FYNNEI. The CDR3 has 15 residues. CDR3 in amino acids: CASSGASASYNEQFF. DNA for the CDR3: TGTGCCAGCAGTGGGGCTAGCGCCTCCTACAATGAGCAGTTCTTC.

The rearrangement links TRBV6-1 to TRBJ1-5; D is unresolved. This CDR3 is 12 amino acids long. Germline lookup yields CDR1 MNHNS and CDR2 SASEGT. Trimming shortened V by 5 bases and J by 5 bases, and 7 bases separated the two germline ends. The CDR3 DNA is TGTGCCAGCAGTAGCCAGGATCAGCCCCAGCATTTT. It yields the protein CASSSQDQPQHF.